This entry lists 23 T cell receptor beta chains sequenced from one sample in a study of glioma-infiltrating T cells after dendritic cell vaccination. Measured with immunoSEQ multiplex PCR; TCRdb has only the in-frame clones, and not every one. Here the sample spans roughly 100,000 clones, 75% to 90% being singletons. Time point here: after dendritic cell vaccination, including at tumor progression/relapse. The sample was blood, taken after dendritic cell vaccination. The source is a human donor with glioblastoma.

This clone was recorded only once. The rearrangement joins TRBV5-4 to TRBJ2-5; D unresolved. This CDR3 has 15 residues. CDR1 SGHNT and CDR2 YYREEE come from the germline V gene (reference sequence). Deletions cut 4 bases from V and 1 base from J, with 14 bases between. The CDR3 region has the DNA TGTGCCAGCAGCCCCGGTCCCAGAGGCCAAGAGACCCAGTACTTC. This translates into CASSPGPRGQETQYF.

The chain is built from TRBV18 and TRBJ1-2; D remains ambiguous. Trimming pared 2 bases from V and 2 bases from J, leaving 12 bases between. The CDR3 sequence is 15 residues long. Germline CDR1 is KGHSH and CDR2 is LQKENI. CDR3: CASSPSAGINYGYTF. In nucleotides, the CDR3 is TGTGCCAGCTCACCATCGGCGGGTATCAACTATGGCTACACCTTC.

Of note for this clone: The same CDR3 can be traced to other DNA sequences in this sample. The chain joins TRBV5-1 to TRBJ2-2; TRBD2 matches 8 bases. The CDR3 consists of 16 residues. Germline CDR1 reads SGHRS; CDR2 reads YFSETQ. Losses at the gene ends were 4 bases for V and 1 base for J; bases not matched to a gene: 6. The CDR3 loop is CASSLSGGGNTGELFF. CDR3 DNA sequence: TGCGCCAGCAGCCTCTCGGGAGGGGGGAACACCGGGGAGCTGTTTTTT.

This clone was observed a few times. The chain recombines TRBV18 with TRBJ2-5; no clear D gene. The V end lost 6 bases, the J end lost 2 bases, and 7 bases lay between the germline ends. The CDR3 runs to 12 residues. Germline V gene lookup returns CDR1 KGHSH and CDR2 LQKENI. The CDR3 loop reads CASSDLQETQYF. The CDR3 DNA reads TGTGCCAGCTCTGATCTACAAGAGACCCAGTACTTC.

The chain employs TRBV4-1 and TRBJ2-1; 7 bases are a match to TRBD1. Germline V gives CDR1 MGHRA, CDR2 YSYEKL. V gave up 0 bases and J gave up 5 bases; unmatched junction bases: 4. The CDR3 is 15 residues long. CDR3 DNA: TGCGCCAGCAGCCAAGATGGGGACAGTAACAATGAGCAGTTCTTC. Translation: CASSQDGDSNNEQFF.

This chain joins TRBV7-8 and TRBJ1-2; D unresolved. The V end lost 0 bases, the J end lost 2 bases, and 13 bases lay between the germline ends. CDR1 is SGHVS, CDR2 FQNEAQ, per germline. This CDR3 region has 16 residues. The CDR3 coding sequence is TGTGCCAGCAGCTTAGCTCGTCAAACCGGGAACTATGGCTACACCTTC. Amino acid sequence: CASSLARQTGNYGYTF. Supplemented by reference TRBV7-8 and TRBJ1-2, the full variable domain reads GAGVSQSPRYKVAKRGQDVALRCDPISGHVSLFWYQQALGQGPEFLTYFQNEAQLDKSGLPSDRFFAERPEGSVSTLKIQRTQQEDSAVYLCASSLARQTGNYGYTFGSGTRLTVV.

V gene TRBV4-1 combines with J gene TRBJ1-2; possible D gene TRBD1, 6 bases. Trimming removed 0 bases from V and 4 bases from J, with 12 bases in between. The CDR3 spans 15 residues. Germline CDR1 MGHRA, CDR2 YSYEKL. This CDR3 reads CASSQDEDRFYGYTF. In DNA form, the CDR3 reads TGCGCCAGCAGCCAAGATGAGGACAGATTCTATGGCTACACCTTC.

This clone was seen a handful of times. V and J are TRBV5-6 and TRBJ2-7, with 9 nucleotides matching TRBD1. This CDR3 spans 15 amino acids. The germline gives CDR1 SGHDT, CDR2 YYEEEE. The ends lost 2 bases at V and 5 bases at J; junction bases unmatched: 8. This CDR3 is CASSLGWTGVDEQYF. The CDR3 DNA is TGTGCCAGCAGCTTAGGCTGGACAGGGGTTGACGAGCAGTACTTC.

V is TRBV2 and J is TRBJ2-5; D gene ambiguous. The CDR3 has 14 amino acids. With 4 bases removed from V and 1 base from J, the gap between germline ends came to 10 bases. Germline CDR1 reads SNHLY; CDR2 reads FYNNEI. The CDR3, as DNA: TGTGCCAGCAGTGTTATGACAACCCAAGAGACCCAGTACTTC. Its protein product is CASSVMTTQETQYF.

This chain uses TRBV14 with TRBJ2-7; D unclear. The germline CDR1 and CDR2 sequences are SGHDN and FVKESK. This CDR3 spans 13 amino acids. Trimming removed 1 base at V and 4 bases at J, with 8 bases between. The CDR3 reads CASSQGHFYEQYF. The CDR3 DNA reads as TGTGCCAGCAGCCAAGGTCACTTTTACGAGCAGTACTTC.

The V and J genes are TRBV7-3 and TRBJ2-3; no definite D call. The CDR3 sequence is 13 residues long. V was trimmed by 5 bases and J by 5 bases, leaving 11 bases between them. In germline, CDR1 is SGHTA, CDR2 FQGTGA. This CDR3 reads CASSPEKKDTQYF. CDR3 in DNA: TGTGCCAGCAGCCCTGAGAAGAAAGATACGCAGTATTTT.

This clone was observed a handful of times. The V and J genes are TRBV5-5 and TRBJ1-1, with TRBD1 identical over 8 bases. The CDR3 is 16 residues long. V lost 4 bases and J lost 1; bases outside the gene matches: 9. Germline loops: CDR1 SGHKS, CDR2 YYEKEE (reference sequence). CDR3 bases: TGTGCCAGCAGCAAAGGGTGGACAGGGCAGAACACTGAAGCTTTCTTT. This encodes CASSKGWTGQNTEAFF.

The gene calls are TRBV5-1 and TRBJ2-1; D gene unclear. CDR1 and CDR2 (germline): SGHRS, YFSETQ. This CDR3 spans 13 amino acids. Trimming cost V 0 bases and J 5 bases, with 6 bases left between them. The CDR3 DNA sequence: TGCGCCAGCAGCTTGGGGGCAGACAATGAGCAGTTCTTC. Protein: CASSLGADNEQFF.

This clone was detected only a few times. This chain joins TRBV5-1 and TRBJ1-2; 7 nucleotides line up with TRBD1. Germline CDR1 is SGHRS and CDR2 is YFSETQ. The J segment lost 0 bases and the V segment lost 0 bases, leaving 5 bases of the junction unmatched. The CDR3 is 16 residues long. CDR3 in amino acids: CASSLEFRGANYGYTF. The CDR3 DNA reads as TGCGCCAGCAGCTTGGAGTTCAGGGGGGCTAACTATGGCTACACCTTC.

This clone came up once. The chain links TRBV27 to TRBJ2-7; 9 bases fit TRBD1. V lost 3 bases and J lost 5; bases outside the gene matches: 8. CDR1 is MNHEY and CDR2 is SMNVEV in the germline V gene (reference sequence). This CDR3 contains 15 residues. The CDR3 here is CASSLPGQGKDEQYF. The CDR3 bases are TGTGCCAGCAGTTTGCCGGGACAGGGTAAAGACGAGCAGTACTTC.

Points on this clone: Other DNA sequences from this sample encode an identical CDR3 as well. The chain carries TRBV5-6 and TRBJ1-2; the D gene is possibly TRBD1 (5 bases). The CDR3 loop spans 13 amino acids. V was cut by 3 bases and J by 4 bases, with 10 bases left in between. Germline V gives CDR1 SGHDT, CDR2 YYEEEE. The CDR3 sequence: CASSSTGSYGYTF. The CDR3 DNA follows: TGTGCCAGCAGCTCTACAGGAAGCTATGGCTACACCTTC. Together with reference TRBV5-6 and TRBJ1-2, the CDR3 gives the full variable domain: DAGVTQSPTHLIKTRGQQVTLRCSPKSGHDTVSWYQQALGQGPQFIFQYYEEEERQRGNFPDRFSGHQFPNYSSELNVNALLLGDSALYLCASSSTGSYGYTFGSGTRLTVV.

This chain's CDR3 is CASSQPRLAGNNEQFF. In nucleotides, the CDR3 is TGCGCCAGCAGCCAACCTAGACTAGCGGGGAACAATGAGCAGTTCTTC. V and J are TRBV4-1 and TRBJ2-1; 11 nucleotides match TRBD2. The CDR3 is 16 amino acids. The germline V gene encodes CDR1 MGHRA and CDR2 YSYEKL. Losses at the gene ends were 2 bases for V and 5 bases for J; bases not matched to a gene: 5.

Comment on this clone: The sample holds other DNA sequences that translate to the same CDR3. The chain is built from TRBV20-1 and TRBJ1-1, with 8 bases identical to TRBD1. The V and J ends lost 7 bases and 4 bases, in that order; junction bases with no gene match: 2. The CDR3 consists of 11 residues. From germline, CDR1 is DFQATT and CDR2 SNEGSKA (reference sequence). The CDR3 sequence is CSGQGSTEAFF. The CDR3, as DNA: TGCAGTGGACAGGGGAGCACTGAAGCTTTCTTT.

The genes are TRBV19 and TRBJ1-2; D gene unclear. Germline V gene sequence: CDR1 LNHDA, CDR2 SQIVND (reference sequence). V lost 5 bases to trimming and J lost 3 bases, with 16 bases between them. The CDR3 length is 15 residues. CDR3 protein: CASSAGFRRDYGYTF. The CDR3 region has the DNA TGTGCCAGTAGTGCGGGGTTCAGGAGGGACTATGGCTACACCTTC.

The rearrangement uses TRBV18 and TRBJ1-1; D ambiguous. The CDR3 spans 13 residues. The germline V gene has CDR1 KGHSH and CDR2 LQKENI. V dropped 1 base and J dropped 2 bases, with 5 bases sitting between them. CDR3 DNA sequence: TGTGCCAGCTCACCACGGCTTAACACTGAAGCTTTCTTT. Its protein product is CASSPRLNTEAFF.

The rearrangement uses TRBV7-2 and TRBJ1-1; TRBD1 is a possible D gene (5 bases). V lost 1 base and J lost 4, with 13 bases in between. CDR1 and CDR2 from the germline V gene are SGHTA and FQGNSA. The CDR3 length is 15 residues. CDR3 bases: TGTGCCAGCAGCTTAGGGCTGGGACTTGTCACTGAAGCTTTCTTT. This translates into CASSLGLGLVTEAFF. Based on the CDR3 plus reference TRBV7-2 and TRBJ1-1, the full variable domain is GAGVSQSPSNKVTEKGKDVELRCDPISGHTALYWYRQSLGQGLEFLIYFQGNSAPDKSGLPSDRFSAERTGGSVSTLTIQRTQQEDSAVYLCASSLGLGLVTEAFFGQGTRLTVV.

The gene calls are TRBV19 and TRBJ1-1, with 7 positions matching TRBD1. CDR1 is LNHDA, CDR2 SQIVND, per germline (reference sequence). After removal of 8 bases from V and 6 bases from J, the junction contained 6 bases not matched to a gene. This CDR3 has 12 amino acids. For the CDR3, the DNA is TGTGCCAGTGGATATCAGGGGGCTGAAGCTTTCTTT. Translated, it gives CASGYQGAEAFF.

V is TRBV10-3 and J is TRBJ2-2; D is possibly TRBD1 (7 bases). Trimming cost V 4 bases and J 2 bases, with 11 bases left between them. Germline V CDR1 and CDR2: ENHRY, SYGVKD. This CDR3 spans 15 amino acids. The chain's CDR3 is CAISGGTVNTGELFF. DNA for the CDR3: TGTGCCATCAGTGGCGGGACAGTTAACACCGGGGAGCTGTTTTTT.